The T cell receptor (beta chain) under discussion was sequenced for a study of T cells after yellow fever vaccination. With 7 bases clipped from V and 4 bases from J, the junction kept 10 bases outside the gene matches. CDR3 length: 15 residues. TCRdb re-called the 5' RACE reads through MiXCR, storing one row per CDR3 protein. The profile shows around 500,000 distinct CDR3 sequences, 20% to 25% of them singletons. Study-level points and caveats: FACS-sorted repertoires could contain abundant clonotypes contaminating from the bulk population.

This clonotype was observed a handful of times. Its antigen remains unidentified. The rearrangement links TRBV12-3 or TRBV12-4 to TRBJ2-4; 7 bases match TRBD2. The clonotype comes from a man in his late teens or twenties who received the YFV17D yellow fever vaccine. Specimen: PBMCs, collected approximately 22 days after the first yellow fever vaccination. CDR3 DNA: TGTGCCAGCAAACCCGGGTCCGGGGGGAAAAACATTCAGTACTTC. Protein sequence: CASKPGSGGKNIQYF.